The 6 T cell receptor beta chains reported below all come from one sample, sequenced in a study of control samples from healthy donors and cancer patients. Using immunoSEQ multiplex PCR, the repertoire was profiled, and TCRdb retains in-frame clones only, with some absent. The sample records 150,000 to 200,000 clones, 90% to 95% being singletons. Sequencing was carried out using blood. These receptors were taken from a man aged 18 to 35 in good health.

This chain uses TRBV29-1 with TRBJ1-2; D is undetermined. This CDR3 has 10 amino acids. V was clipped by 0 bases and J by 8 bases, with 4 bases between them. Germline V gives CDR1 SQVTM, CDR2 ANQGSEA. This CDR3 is CSVEEKGYTF. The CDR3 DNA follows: TGCAGCGTTGAAGAGAAAGGCTACACCTTC.

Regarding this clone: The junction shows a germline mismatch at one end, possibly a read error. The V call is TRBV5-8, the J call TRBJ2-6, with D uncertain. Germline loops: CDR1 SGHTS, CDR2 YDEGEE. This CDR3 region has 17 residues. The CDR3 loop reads CASSPSGAATGANVLTF. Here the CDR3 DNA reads TGTGCCAGCAGCCCATCGGGCGCTGCCACTGGAGCCAACGTCCTGACTTTC.

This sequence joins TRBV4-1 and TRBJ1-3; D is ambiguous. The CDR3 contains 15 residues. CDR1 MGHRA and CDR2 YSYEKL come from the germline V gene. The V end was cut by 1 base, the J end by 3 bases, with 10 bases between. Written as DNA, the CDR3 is TGCGCCAGCAGCCAAGGAGAGTACTTTGGAAACACCATATATTTT. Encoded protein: CASSQGEYFGNTIYF.

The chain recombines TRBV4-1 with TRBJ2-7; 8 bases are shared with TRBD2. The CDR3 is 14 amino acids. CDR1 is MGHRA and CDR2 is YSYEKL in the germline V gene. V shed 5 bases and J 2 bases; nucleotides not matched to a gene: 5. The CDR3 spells CASSYTSGAYEQYF. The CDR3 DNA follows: TGCGCCAGCAGCTATACTAGCGGTGCCTACGAGCAGTACTTC.

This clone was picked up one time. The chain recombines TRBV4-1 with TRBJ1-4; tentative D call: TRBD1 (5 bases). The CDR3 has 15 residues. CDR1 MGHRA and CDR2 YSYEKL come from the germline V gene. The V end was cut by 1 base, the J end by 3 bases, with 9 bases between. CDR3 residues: CASSQGGRSNEKLFF. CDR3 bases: TGCGCCAGCAGCCAAGGGGGACGATCTAATGAAAAACTGTTTTTT.

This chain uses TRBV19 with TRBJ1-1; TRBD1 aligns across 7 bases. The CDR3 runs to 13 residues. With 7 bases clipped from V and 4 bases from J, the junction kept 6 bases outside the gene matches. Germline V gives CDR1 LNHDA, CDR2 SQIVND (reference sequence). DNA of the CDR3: TGTGCCAGTACCAACAGGGGAGGCACTGAAGCTTTCTTT. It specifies CASTNRGGTEAFF.